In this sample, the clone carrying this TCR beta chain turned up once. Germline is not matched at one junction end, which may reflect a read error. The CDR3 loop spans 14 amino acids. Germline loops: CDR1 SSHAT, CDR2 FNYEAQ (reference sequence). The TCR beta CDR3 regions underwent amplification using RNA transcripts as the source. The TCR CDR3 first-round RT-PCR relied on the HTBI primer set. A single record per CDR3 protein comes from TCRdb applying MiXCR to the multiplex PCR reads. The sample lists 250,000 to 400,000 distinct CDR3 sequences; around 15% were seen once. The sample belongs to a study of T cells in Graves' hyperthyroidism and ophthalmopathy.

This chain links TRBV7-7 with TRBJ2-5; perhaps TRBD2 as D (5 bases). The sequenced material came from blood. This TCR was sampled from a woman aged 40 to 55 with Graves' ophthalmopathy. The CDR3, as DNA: TGTGCTAGCAGCCGCCCGGGATTTGGCGAGACCCAGTACTTC. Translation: CASSRPGFGETQYF.